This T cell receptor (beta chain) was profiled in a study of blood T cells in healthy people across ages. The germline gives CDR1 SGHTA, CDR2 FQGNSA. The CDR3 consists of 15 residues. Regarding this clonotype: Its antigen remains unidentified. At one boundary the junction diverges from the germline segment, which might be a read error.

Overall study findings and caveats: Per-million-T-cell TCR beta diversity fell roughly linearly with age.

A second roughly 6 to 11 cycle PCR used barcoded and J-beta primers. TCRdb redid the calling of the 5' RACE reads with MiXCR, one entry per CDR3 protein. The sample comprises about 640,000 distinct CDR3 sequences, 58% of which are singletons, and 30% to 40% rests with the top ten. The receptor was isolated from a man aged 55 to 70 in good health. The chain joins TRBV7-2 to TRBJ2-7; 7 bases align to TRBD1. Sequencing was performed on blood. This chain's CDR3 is CASSITTGSQYEQYF. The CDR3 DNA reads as TGCGCCAGCAGCATCACGACAGGGTCTCAGTACGAGCAGTACTTC.